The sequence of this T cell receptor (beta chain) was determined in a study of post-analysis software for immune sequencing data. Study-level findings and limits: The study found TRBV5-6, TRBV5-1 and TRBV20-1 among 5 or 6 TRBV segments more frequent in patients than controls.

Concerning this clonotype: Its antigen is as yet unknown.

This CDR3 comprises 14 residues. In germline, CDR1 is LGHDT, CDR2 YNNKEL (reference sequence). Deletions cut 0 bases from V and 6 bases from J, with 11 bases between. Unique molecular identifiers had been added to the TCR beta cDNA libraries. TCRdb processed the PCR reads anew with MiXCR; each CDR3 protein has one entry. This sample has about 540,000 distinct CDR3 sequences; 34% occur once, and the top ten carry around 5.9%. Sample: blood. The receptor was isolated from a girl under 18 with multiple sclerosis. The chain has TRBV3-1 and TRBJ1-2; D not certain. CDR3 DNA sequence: TGTGCCAGCAGCCAAGATAATCTGGGTGATGGCTACACCTTC. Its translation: CASSQDNLGDGYTF.